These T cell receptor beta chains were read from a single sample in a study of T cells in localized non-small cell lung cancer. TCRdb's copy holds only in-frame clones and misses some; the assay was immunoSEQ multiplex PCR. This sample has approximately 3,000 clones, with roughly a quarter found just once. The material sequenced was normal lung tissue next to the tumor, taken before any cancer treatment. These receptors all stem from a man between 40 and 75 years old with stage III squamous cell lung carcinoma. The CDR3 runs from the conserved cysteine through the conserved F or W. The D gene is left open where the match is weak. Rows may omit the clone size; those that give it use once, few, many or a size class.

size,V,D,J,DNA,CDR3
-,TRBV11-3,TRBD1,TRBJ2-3,TGTGCCAGCAGCTCTAGACAGGGCGAGGTCGTTGATACGCAGTATTTT,CASSSRQGEVVDTQYF
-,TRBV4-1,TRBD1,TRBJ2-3,TGCGCCAGCAGCTTACAGGGGCGAAGCACAGATACGCAGTATTTT,CASSLQGRSTDTQYF
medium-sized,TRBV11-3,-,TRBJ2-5,TGTGCCAGCAGCTTAGTTGTGGGGCTTGGAGAGACCCAGTACTTC,CASSLVVGLGETQYF
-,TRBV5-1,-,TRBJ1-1,TGCGCCAGCAGCTTGGTTTCGGGGGCGCTCACTGAAGCTTTCTTT,CASSLVSGALTEAFF
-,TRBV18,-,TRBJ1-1,TGTGCCAGCTCACCCCGGGCCTTGAACACTGAAGCTTTCTTT,CASSPRALNTEAFF
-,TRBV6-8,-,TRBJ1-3,TGTGCCAGCAGCCAGGGATACCCTGGAAACACCATATATTTT,CASSQGYPGNTIYF
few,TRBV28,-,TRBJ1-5,TGTGCCAGCAGTTTGGAGGAATGGCCCCAGCATTTT,CASSLEEWPQHF
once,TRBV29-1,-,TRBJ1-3,TGCAGCGTCGGGTCCGGCTCTGGAAACACCATATATTTT,CSVGSGSGNTIYF
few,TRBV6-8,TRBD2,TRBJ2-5,TGTGCCAGCAGTTACTCGGGCGGGGGGGCGCCCCAGTACTTC,CASSYSGGGAPQYF
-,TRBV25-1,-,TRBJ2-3,TGTGCCAGCAGTGCTCACGGGACCTTCACAGATACGCAGTATTTT,CASSAHGTFTDTQYF